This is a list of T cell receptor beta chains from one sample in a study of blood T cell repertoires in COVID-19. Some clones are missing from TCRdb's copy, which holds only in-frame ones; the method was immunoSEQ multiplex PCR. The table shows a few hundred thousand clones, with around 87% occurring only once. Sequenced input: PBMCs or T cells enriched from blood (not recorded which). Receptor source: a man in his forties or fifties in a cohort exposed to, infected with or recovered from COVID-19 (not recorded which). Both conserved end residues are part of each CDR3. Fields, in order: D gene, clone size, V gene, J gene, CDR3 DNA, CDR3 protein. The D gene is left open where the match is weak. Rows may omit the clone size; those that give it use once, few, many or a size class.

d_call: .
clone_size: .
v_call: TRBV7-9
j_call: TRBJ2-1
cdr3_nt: TGTGCCAGCAGCTTATACGGCGGGTTGGTCCGCAATGAGCAGTTCTTC
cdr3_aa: CASSLYGGLVRNEQFF

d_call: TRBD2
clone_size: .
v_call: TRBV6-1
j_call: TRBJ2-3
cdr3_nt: TGTGCCAGCAGTGAAGTGGCTAGCGGGGTGAAAGATACGCAGTATTTT
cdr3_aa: CASSEVASGVKDTQYF

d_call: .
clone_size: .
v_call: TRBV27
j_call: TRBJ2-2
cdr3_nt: TGTGCCAGCAGTATCGTCACCGGGGAGCTGTTTTTT
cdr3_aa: CASSIVTGELFF

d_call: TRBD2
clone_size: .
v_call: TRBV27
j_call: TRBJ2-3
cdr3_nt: TGTGCCAGCAGCTCCGGGACTAGGCACACAGATACGCAGTATTTT
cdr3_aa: CASSSGTRHTDTQYF

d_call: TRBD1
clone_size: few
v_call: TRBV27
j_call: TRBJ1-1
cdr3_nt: TGTGCCAGCAGTTGGGACAGGGCGAACACTGAAGCTTTCTTT
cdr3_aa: CASSWDRANTEAFF

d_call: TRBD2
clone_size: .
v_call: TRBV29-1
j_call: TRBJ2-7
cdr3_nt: TGCAGCGTTACCGTAGCGGGAGTTGGCAACGAGCAGTACTTC
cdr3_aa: CSVTVAGVGNEQYF

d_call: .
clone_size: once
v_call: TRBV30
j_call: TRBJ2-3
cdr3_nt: TGTGCCAAGGGCAGGACTAGCACAGATACGCAGTATTTT
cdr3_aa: CAKGRTSTDTQYF

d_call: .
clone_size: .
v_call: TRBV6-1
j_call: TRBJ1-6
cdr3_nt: TGTGCCAGCAGTGAAGAAGGCTGGACAGTCTCCTATAATTCACCCCTCCACTTT
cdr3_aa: CASSEEGWTVSYNSPLHF

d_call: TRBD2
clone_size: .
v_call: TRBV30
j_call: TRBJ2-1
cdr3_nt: TGTGCCTGGAGCCTAATGGGACTAGCGGGCACTAATGAGCAGTTCTTC
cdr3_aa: CAWSLMGLAGTNEQFF

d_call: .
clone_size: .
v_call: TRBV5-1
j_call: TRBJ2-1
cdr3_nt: TGCGCCAGCAGCTTGTTGGAGAACAATGAGCAGTTCTTC
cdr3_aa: CASSLLENNEQFF

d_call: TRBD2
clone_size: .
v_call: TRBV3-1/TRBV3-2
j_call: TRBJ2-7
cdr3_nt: TGTGCCAGCAGCCAAGACGGGACTAGAGCCTACGAGCAGTACTTC
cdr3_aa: CASSQDGTRAYEQYF

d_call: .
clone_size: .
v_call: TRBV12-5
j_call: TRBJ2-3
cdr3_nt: TGTGCTAGTGAGGGGGGGGGAGATACGCAGTATTTT
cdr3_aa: CASEGGGDTQYF

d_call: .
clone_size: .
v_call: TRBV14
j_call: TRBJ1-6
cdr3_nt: TGTGCCAGCAGCCTGGGACTTTATAATTCACCCCTCCACTTT
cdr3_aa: CASSLGLYNSPLHF

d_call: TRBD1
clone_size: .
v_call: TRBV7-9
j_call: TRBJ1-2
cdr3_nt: TGTGCCAGCCGGAGGGACAGGGTTAGCTACACCTTC
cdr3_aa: CASRRDRVSYTF

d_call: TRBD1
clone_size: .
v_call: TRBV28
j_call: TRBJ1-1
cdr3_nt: TGTGCCAGCGCCGGGACAGGGGGAAGAACTGAAGCTTTCTTT
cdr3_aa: CASAGTGGRTEAFF

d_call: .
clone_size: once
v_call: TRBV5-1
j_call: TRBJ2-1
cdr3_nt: TGCGCCAGCAGCTTGGGAGGGCTCTACAATGAGCAGTTCTTC
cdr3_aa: CASSLGGLYNEQFF

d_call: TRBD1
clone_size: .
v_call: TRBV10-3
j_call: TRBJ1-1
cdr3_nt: TGTGCCACCAAAGCAGGGGGCGTTAGGACTGAAGCTTTCTTT
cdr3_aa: CATKAGGVRTEAFF

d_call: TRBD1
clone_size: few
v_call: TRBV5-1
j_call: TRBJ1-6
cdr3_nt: TGCGCCAGCCAGGGCAGGGGGGATTCACCCCTCCACTTT
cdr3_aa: CASQGRGDSPLHF

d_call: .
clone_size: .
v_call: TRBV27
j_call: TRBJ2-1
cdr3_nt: TGTGCCAGCAGCCCCACTAGGTACCCTAAACATGAGCAGTTCTTC
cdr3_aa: CASSPTRYPKHEQFF

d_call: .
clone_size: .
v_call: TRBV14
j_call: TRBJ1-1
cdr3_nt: TGTGCCAGCAGCCAAGCCCGATGGGGGGGCACTGAAGCTTTCTTT
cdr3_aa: CASSQARWGGTEAFF

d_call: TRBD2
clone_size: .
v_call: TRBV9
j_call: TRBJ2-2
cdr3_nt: TGTGCCAGCAGCGGCCAAGCGGGAGGGCCGGTCGGGGAGCTGTTTTTT
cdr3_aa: CASSGQAGGPVGELFF

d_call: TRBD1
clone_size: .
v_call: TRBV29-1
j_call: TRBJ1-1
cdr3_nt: TGCAGCGTTGGAGGGACAGGAGACCTGAACACTGAAGCTTTCTTT
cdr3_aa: CSVGGTGDLNTEAFF

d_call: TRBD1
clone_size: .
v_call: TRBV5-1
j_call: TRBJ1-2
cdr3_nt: TGCGCCAGCAGCTTGAACCGGGACAGCTATGGCTACACCTTC
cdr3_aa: CASSLNRDSYGYTF

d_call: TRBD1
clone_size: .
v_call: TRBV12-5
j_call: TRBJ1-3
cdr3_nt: TGTGCTAGTGGCTCATCAGGGGGCGGAAACACCATATATTTT
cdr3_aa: CASGSSGGGNTIYF

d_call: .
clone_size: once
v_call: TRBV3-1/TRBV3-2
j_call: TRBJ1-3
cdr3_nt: TGTGCCAGCAGCCAAGACACCTCAGGGGGAAACACCATATATTTT
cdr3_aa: CASSQDTSGGNTIYF

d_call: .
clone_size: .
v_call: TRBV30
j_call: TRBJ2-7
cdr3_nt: TGTGCCTGGAGTGTACAACAGGGCGGCGAGCAGTACTTC
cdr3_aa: CAWSVQQGGEQYF

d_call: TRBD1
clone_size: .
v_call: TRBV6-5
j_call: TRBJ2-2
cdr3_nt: TGTGCCAGCAGGACAGGGGAGGCCGGGGAGCTGTTTTTT
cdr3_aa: CASRTGEAGELFF

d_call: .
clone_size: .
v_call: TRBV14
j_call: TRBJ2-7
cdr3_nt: TGTGCCAGCAGCCCGTCAGCGTACGAGCAGTACTTC
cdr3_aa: CASSPSAYEQYF

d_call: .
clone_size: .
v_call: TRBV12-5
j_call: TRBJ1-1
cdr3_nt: TGTGCTAGTGGTCCTGCAATTCATGCTAAACCTTTCTTT
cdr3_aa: CASGPAIHAKPFF

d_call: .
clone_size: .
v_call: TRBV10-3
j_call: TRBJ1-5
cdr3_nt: TGTGCCATCTCCCTAGGTGATAGCAATCAGCCCCAGCATTTT
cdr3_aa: CAISLGDSNQPQHF

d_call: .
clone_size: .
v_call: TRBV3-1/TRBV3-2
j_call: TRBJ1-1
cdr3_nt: TGTGCCAGCAGCCAAAGTTTCGCAGGAACTGAAGCTTTCTTT
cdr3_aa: CASSQSFAGTEAFF

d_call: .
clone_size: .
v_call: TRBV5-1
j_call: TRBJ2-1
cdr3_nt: TGCGCCAGCAGCTTGGTAGACACAGGGTTAGGTGAGCAGTTCTTC
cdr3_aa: CASSLVDTGLGEQFF

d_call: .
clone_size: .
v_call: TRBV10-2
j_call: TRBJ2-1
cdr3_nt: TGCGCCAGCAGTGATGGAGGGAGGGGGACTTACAATGAGCAGTTCTTC
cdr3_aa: CASSDGGRGTYNEQFF